A single sample is the source of the 17 T cell receptor beta chains below, sequenced in a study of OX40 agonist ivuxolimab in advanced cancers. The table came from immunoSEQ multiplex PCR; TCRdb's copy has only in-frame clones and leaves some out. The sample contains fewer than 120,000 clones, roughly 90% of which appear only once. The starting material was CD4+ or CD8+ T cells sorted from blood, obtained in a trial of the OX40 agonist ivuxolimab. The source of these receptors is an adult with an advanced solid tumor such as melanoma, head and neck, liver or kidney cancer.

The chain couples TRBV6-5 to TRBJ1-2, with a tentative D call TRBD1 (6 bases). Germline V gene lookup returns CDR1 MNHEY and CDR2 SVGAGI. The V gene lost 5 bases and the J gene lost 4 bases, with 11 bases spanning the gap. The CDR3 runs to 13 residues. The CDR3 region is CASSGGGVYGYTF. CDR3 in DNA: TGTGCCAGCAGTGGAGGGGGAGTCTATGGCTACACCTTC.

The rearrangement joins TRBV7-3 to TRBJ2-7; D remains ambiguous. This CDR3 comprises 13 residues. Germline assignment: CDR1 SGHTA and CDR2 FQGTGA. V lost 2 bases to trimming and J lost 4 bases, with 9 bases between them. The CDR3 nucleotides are TGTGCCAGCAGCTTAGCCCCGGATTACGAGCAGTACTTC. Its protein is CASSLAPDYEQYF.

CDR3: CASSPIQGQVNTEAFF. CDR3 nucleotides: TGTGCCAGTAGTCCCATTCAGGGACAGGTGAACACTGAAGCTTTCTTT. The chain carries TRBV19 and TRBJ1-1; 8 nucleotides align to TRBD1. The CDR3 is 16 amino acids. Germline CDR1 is LNHDA and CDR2 is SQIVND (reference sequence). Losses at the gene ends were 5 bases for V and 0 bases for J; bases not matched to a gene: 8.

Of note for this clone: The same CDR3 arises from other DNA sequences in this sample as well. This chain connects TRBV30 to TRBJ2-1; D tentatively reads TRBD1 or TRBD2 (5 bases each). V was trimmed by 4 bases and J by 8 bases, leaving 24 bases between them. The CDR3 sequence is 16 residues long. Germline assignment: CDR1 GTSNPN and CDR2 SVGIG (reference sequence). The CDR3 loop is CAWTRKSGVRGDEQFF. In nucleotides, the CDR3 is TGTGCCTGGACCCGCAAGAGTGGGGTAAGAGGGGATGAGCAGTTCTTC. Supplemented by reference TRBV30 and TRBJ2-1, the full variable domain reads SQTIHQWPATLVQPVGSPLSLECTVEGTSNPNLYWYRQAAGRGLQLLFYSVGIGQISSEVPQNLSASRPQDRQFILSSKKLLLSDSGFYLCAWTRKSGVRGDEQFFGPGTRLTVL.

This chain joins TRBV4-3 and TRBJ2-7, with 8 bases matching TRBD1. Germline V gene lookup returns CDR1 LGHNA and CDR2 YSLEER. CDR3 length: 16 amino acids. V lost 1 base and J lost 2; bases outside the gene matches: 7. CDR3 in DNA: TGCGCCAGCAGCCAAGGTCTCACACAGGGGGCCTACGAGCAGTACTTC. Translated, it gives CASSQGLTQGAYEQYF.

Remarks on this clone: The junction differs from germline at one of its ends, possibly a read error. The rearrangement uses TRBV18 and TRBJ1-3, with D possibly being TRBD1 (6 bases). This CDR3 contains 12 residues. Germline CDR1 reads KGHSH; CDR2 reads LQKENI. CDR3 DNA: TGTGCCAGCTCACCGGACAGCCTGTTTCCAATTTTT. Residues: CASSPDSLFPIF.

V and J are TRBV21-1 and TRBJ1-4. TRBV21-1 is a known pseudogene. The CDR3 runs 14 residues. CDR3 residues: CASIGGGKNEKLFF. CDR3 sequence (DNA): TGTGCCAGCATAGGCGGAGGGAAAAATGAAAAACTGTTTTTT.

The chain combines TRBV11-3 with TRBJ1-1; a possible D gene is TRBD1 (6 bases). The CDR3 consists of 13 residues. Trimming took 0 bases from V and 4 from J, leaving 6 bases between them. Per germline, CDR1 SGHNT and CDR2 YENEEA. The CDR3 nucleotides are TGTGCCAGCAGCTTAGACAGGGGCACTGAAGCTTTCTTT. This translates into CASSLDRGTEAFF.

This chain joins TRBV28 and TRBJ1-6; TRBD1 matches at 10 bases. Per germline, CDR1 MDHEN and CDR2 SYDVKM. V was pared by 5 bases and J by 11 bases, with 12 bases of the junction left unmatched. The CDR3 has 16 amino acids. In DNA form, the CDR3 reads TGTGCCAGCAGTGCGACTCCTGGGACAGGGGATGCACCCCTCCACTTT. Residues: CASSATPGTGDAPLHF.

This rearrangement joins TRBV10-3 to TRBJ1-6; D uncertain. This CDR3 has 13 residues. Per germline, CDR1 ENHRY and CDR2 SYGVKD. Trimming took off 3 bases at V and 5 bases at J, with 5 bases between the two ends. The DNA for the CDR3 is TGTGCCATCAGTGAATACAATAATTCACCCCTCCACTTT. Translating gives CAISEYNNSPLHF.

In this sample, this clone turned up a few times. The chain links TRBV15 to TRBJ1-5; D is uncertain. V shed 3 bases and J shed 4 bases, with 4 bases lying between them. The CDR3 runs 12 residues. The germline V gene has CDR1 LNHNV and CDR2 YYDKDF (reference sequence). The CDR3 DNA is TGTGCCACCAGCAGGAGAAATCAGCCCCAGCATTTT. Residues: CATSRRNQPQHF. The full variable domain, its missing parts supplied by reference TRBV15 and TRBJ1-5, is DAMVIQNPRYQVTQFGKPVTLSCSQTLNHNVMYWYQQKSSQAPKLLFHYYDKDFNNEADTPDNFQSRRPNTSFCFLDIRSPGLGDTAMYLCATSRRNQPQHFGDGTRLSIL.

This chain connects TRBV5-1 to TRBJ2-7, with no clear D. Per germline, CDR1 SGHRS and CDR2 YFSETQ. Between the trimmed V and J ends, which lost 4 bases and 0 bases, there was a span of 11 bases. The CDR3 is 14 residues long. The CDR3 region has the DNA TGCGCCAGCAGCCCGACGGTGAGCTCCTACGAGCAGTACTTC. Translated: CASSPTVSSYEQYF.

This sequence joins TRBV6-1 and TRBJ2-5; D unresolved. CDR1 is MNHNS and CDR2 is SASEGT in the germline V gene. The CDR3 totals 12 residues. Trimming left V 7 bases short and J 5 bases short, with 11 bases between. CDR3 protein: CASTITEETQYF. CDR3 sequence (DNA): TGTGCCAGCACAATAACGGAGGAGACCCAGTACTTC.

The V gene is TRBV6-5, the J gene TRBJ1-6; D might be TRBD1 (5 bases). CDR1 and CDR2 (germline): MNHEY, SVGAGI. V was trimmed by 10 bases and J by 6 bases, leaving 16 bases between them. CDR3 length: 14 amino acids. The CDR3 DNA reads TGTGCCACCAGGGAGGGCACTCCTAATTCACCCCTCCACTTT. Its protein product is CATREGTPNSPLHF.

The chain recombines TRBV29-1 with TRBJ1-1; D uncertain. The V end was cut by 5 bases, the J end by 1 base, with 14 bases between. Germline lookup yields CDR1 SQVTM and CDR2 ANQGSEA. The CDR3 has 14 residues. The CDR3 DNA is TGCAGCGTTTTTTTCCCTCCGACGAACACTGAAGCTTTCTTT. It translates to CSVFFPPTNTEAFF.

The chain links TRBV28 to TRBJ2-7, with TRBD2 matching over 11 bases. The CDR3 has 15 amino acids. The V segment lost 1 base and the J segment 4 bases; nucleotides outside the gene matches: 3. Germline values: CDR1 MDHEN, CDR2 SYDVKM. The CDR3 loop reads CASSLLSSGRYEQYF. DNA of the CDR3: TGTGCCAGCAGTTTATTATCTAGCGGGAGGTACGAGCAGTACTTC.

The rearrangement uses TRBV6-5 and TRBJ1-4, with D possibly being TRBD1 (5 bases). Trimming took off 5 bases at V and 8 bases at J, with 12 bases between the two ends. There are 13 residues in the CDR3. Germline V CDR1 and CDR2: MNHEY, SVGAGI. The CDR3 DNA reads TGTGCCAGCAGTCTCGGGGCGCGCGAAAAACTGTTTTTT. Amino acid sequence: CASSLGAREKLFF.